This passage covers 4 T cell receptor beta chains from one sample sequenced in a study of T cell responses to AZD1222 COVID-19 vaccine. Clones were read by immunoSEQ multiplex PCR, and TCRdb kept only the in-frame ones, dropping some. The sample holds approximately 100,000 clones, around nine tenths seen once. The sample consisted of peripheral blood, taken 28 days after the second dose of the MenACWY control vaccine. The receptors here all came from an adult who received the MenACWY meningococcal vaccine as a control.

The chain is built from TRBV7-2 and TRBJ1-5, with D maybe TRBD1 (5 bases). The CDR3 spans 14 residues. Looked up from germline, CDR1 is SGHTA and CDR2 is FQGNSA. V lost 3 bases and J lost 2, with 8 bases in between. DNA of the CDR3: TGTGCCAGCAGCTTGGCAGGGCGCAATCAGCCCCAGCATTTT. It specifies CASSLAGRNQPQHF.

This chain uses TRBV7-9 with TRBJ2-3, with D uncertain. Germline CDR1 reads SEHNR; CDR2 reads FQNEAQ (reference sequence). Trimming removed 3 bases from V and 4 bases from J, with 8 bases in between. The CDR3 has 13 amino acids. The CDR3 coding sequence is TGTGCCAGCAGCTTCCGCGGAGCAGATACGCAGTATTTT. Translation gives CASSFRGADTQYF.

The gene calls are TRBV24-1 and TRBJ2-2; D not certain. The V and J ends lost 1 base and 2 bases respectively, with 7 bases between them. This CDR3 is 15 amino acids long. CDR1 and CDR2 from the germline V gene are KGHDR and SFDVKD. DNA of the CDR3: TGTGCCACCAGTGATTTTCCCTATAACACCGGGGAGCTGTTTTTT. This translates into CATSDFPYNTGELFF.

The count of this clone is one. V usage is TRBV6-5 and J usage is TRBJ2-2; D perhaps matches TRBD2 (6 bases). Looked up from germline, CDR1 is MNHEY and CDR2 is SVGAGI. The CDR3 sequence is 14 residues long. V dropped 6 bases and J dropped 4 bases, with 12 bases sitting between them. The CDR3 sequence is CASRYLGGTGELFF. The CDR3 coding sequence is TGTGCCAGCAGGTACCTCGGGGGCACCGGGGAGCTGTTTTTT.